This T cell receptor beta chain was documented in a study of T-cell reconstitution after alpha-beta-depleted transplantation in children (dated by TCRdb to the mid-2010s). For the wider study: The study quantitatively tracked T-cell immune reconstitution after TCRalphabeta/CD19-depleted allogeneic hematopoietic cell transplantation in children using TCR repertoire profiling.

The junction carries 10 bases between V and J, which are trimmed by 6 bases and 1 base respectively. Counted from cysteine to phenylalanine, this CDR3 has 14 amino acids. CDR3 DNA is the only sequence kept; it has 42 bases, read in frame from the first base. Library method: PCR. Instrument on record: Illumina HiSeq 2500. To normalize quantification of the TCRbeta repertoire, the TCR libraries were built with molecular barcoding that relied on unique molecular identifiers. TCRdb redid the processing of the public reads, applying fastp at Q25 and MiXCR, and retained in-frame beta chains. Merged by CDR3 protein, the rows form single entries marked with the most common genes and DNA. This sample holds 600,000 to 700,000 distinct CDR3 sequences; around 14% were observed only once. The top ten constitute roughly 0.84% of the sample. The intended sense of this specimen's treatment or condition label: allogeneic hematopoietic cell transplantation with graft depleted of TCRalphabeta T cells and CD19 B cells. TCRalphabeta/CD19-depleted allogeneic hematopoietic cell grafts were given to the transplant recipients, all of whom were children.

Broader findings and caveats from the paper: Over the following months the frequencies of hyperexpanded clones went down, and after one year T-cell counts and TCRbeta diversity were mostly credited to newly produced T cells. In some patients, the high TCRbeta diversity seen at day 60 was put down to recipient T cells and intrathymic progenitors that had survived conditioning. The apparently early alphabetaT-cell count recovery about two months after transplant was reportedly dependent on only several hundred rapidly expanded clones derived from non-depleted graft cells.

This clonotype was recorded many times. Which antigen it targets is not known. Base qualities are not provided; no much larger clone lies one nucleotide away. The chain is made from TRBV12-3 or TRBV12-4 and TRBJ2-1; 6 matching bases give a weak D call of TRBD2. The specimen comprised PBMCs, sampled before TCRalphabeta/CD19-depleted stem cell transplant. This receptor was obtained from a girl aged 2 to 9 with congenital amegakaryocytic thrombocytopenia, due to receive a stem cell transplant. The DNA reads as follows: TGTGCCAGCAGCGGAGGAGGGTCCTACAATGAGCAGTTCTTC. The translation is CASSGGGSYNEQFF.